This T cell receptor (beta chain) was sequenced during a study of vaccination and CD4 T cells after COVID-19. The V and J ends lost 1 base and 5 bases, in that order; junction bases with no gene match: 3. The length of the CDR3 is 15 residues. CDR1 and CDR2 (germline): MDHEN, SYDVKM. Comment on this clonotype: What it binds is unknown.

Sample treatment: approximately nine-day PBMC culture with coronavirus spike peptide pools or control peptides (ViraFEST assay). The study sequenced cultured CD4+ T cell DNA using the Oncomine TCR Beta short-read assay. TCRdb recomputed calls from the PCR reads with MiXCR, one row per CDR3 protein. The sample includes nearly 20,000 distinct CDR3 sequences, around 45% of them seen just once. This TCR came from a human donor who had recovered from COVID-19. The V gene is TRBV28, the J gene TRBJ2-2, with 8 bases aligning to TRBD1. Sequencing was performed on CD4+ T cells from blood, cultured in vitro, taken after SARS-CoV-2 vaccination. CDR3 nucleotides: TGTGCCAGCAGTTTATCAGGGGGCCGAACCGGGGAGCTGTTTTTT. Protein: CASSLSGGRTGELFF.